The clone carrying this T cell receptor (beta chain) was seen just once. This entry is derived from a study of blood T cell repertoires in COVID-19. Study details: There were acute and convalescent COVID-19 samples, and they came from the United States, Italy and Spain. Sources were T cells, B-cell-depleted T cells, or PBMCs; the material itself was cDNA or gDNA.

In the original workflow: The authors estimated nucleated cell counts from reference gene primer amplification. The data were produced by immunoSEQ multiplex PCR, yet TCRdb's version contains in-frame clones alone and is incomplete. V, J and clone size were drawn from that table, and D and trimming were deduced from the DNA. The repertoire holds 300,000 to 450,000 clones, approximately 77% seen once, with 0.85% to 1.2% in the top ten. CDR3 length: 15 residues. Germline loops: CDR1 SGHRS, CDR2 YFSETQ. V shed 3 bases and J 8 bases; nucleotides not matched to a gene: 8. V gene TRBV5-1 combines with J gene TRBJ1-4; 9 bases line up with TRBD1. This sequence originates from a human donor with acute or convalescent COVID-19. The donor label of this sample is uncertain. Sequenced sample: peripheral blood. The CDR3 sequence: CASSYRDRVGEKLFF. The CDR3 DNA reads as TGCGCCAGCAGCTACCGGGACAGGGTTGGAGAAAAACTGTTTTTT.